Shown below are 11 T cell receptor beta chains from a single sample sequenced in a study of blood T cell repertoires in COVID-19. Repertoires were generated with immunoSEQ multiplex PCR, while TCRdb's copy carries only in-frame clones and drops some. The repertoire holds 240,000 or so clones, with approximately 82% as singletons. Material for sequencing was peripheral blood. These receptors originate from a woman older than 75 with acute or convalescent COVID-19.

This clone was observed a handful of times. This chain joins TRBV28 and TRBJ1-4; D not certain. Germline loops: CDR1 MDHEN, CDR2 SYDVKM. V lost 1 base and J 10 bases, leaving 19 bases between the germline ends. CDR3 length: 16 amino acids. DNA of the CDR3: TGTGCCAGCAGTTTATATGGCACAAGGAGGTTAGGAAAACTGTTTTTT. Its translation is CASSLYGTRRLGKLFF.

The sample holds a few counts of this clone. The chain has TRBV5-6 and TRBJ2-2; no clear D. The CDR3 runs 13 residues. Germline lookup yields CDR1 SGHDT and CDR2 YYEEEE. V lost 6 bases, J lost 9 bases, and 15 bases lay in between. The CDR3 reads CASMGSSPRELFF. The CDR3 region has the DNA TGTGCCAGCATGGGCAGTAGTCCCCGGGAGCTGTTTTTT.

This chain uses TRBV12-5 with TRBJ2-3; 9 nucleotides agree with TRBD2. This CDR3 contains 15 residues. V shed 2 bases and J 1 base; nucleotides not matched to a gene: 1. Germline CDR1 reads LGHNT; CDR2 reads FRNRAP. The CDR3 protein is CASGLIAGGTDTQYF. CDR3 nucleotide sequence: TGTGCTAGTGGTTTGATAGCGGGGGGCACAGATACGCAGTATTTT.

V is TRBV18 and J is TRBJ1-2; 9 nucleotides match TRBD1. Germline V gene sequence: CDR1 KGHSH, CDR2 LQKENI. The CDR3 has 14 residues. The V gene end was trimmed by 3 bases and the J gene end by 5 bases; junction bases not matched to a gene: 4. CDR3 nucleotide sequence: TGTGCCAGCTCACCGACAGGGGGGGAATATGGCTACACCTTC. Translating it yields CASSPTGGEYGYTF. Full variable domain (outside the CDR3, taken from reference TRBV18 and TRBJ1-2): NAGVMQNPRHLVRRRGQEARLRCSPMKGHSHVYWYRQLPEEGLKFMVYLQKENIIDESGMPKERFSAEFPKEGPSILRIQQVVRGDSAAYFCASSPTGGEYGYTFGSGTRLTVV.

In this sample, this clone turned up a few times. The V gene is TRBV5-4, the J gene TRBJ2-7; 10 bases are a match to TRBD2. This CDR3 comprises 16 residues. The V and J ends lost 0 bases and 7 bases, in that order; junction bases with no gene match: 10. CDR1 and CDR2 (germline): SGHNT, YYREEE (reference sequence). The CDR3 nucleotides are TGTGCCAGCAGCTTGGGGACTAGCGGAACCTCGGGGGAGCAGTACTTC. Encoded protein: CASSLGTSGTSGEQYF.

The chain has TRBV14 and TRBJ2-7, with TRBD1 matching 7 bases. The CDR3 is 14 residues long. Germline V gene lookup returns CDR1 SGHDN and CDR2 FVKESK. V trimming: 4 bases; J trimming: 3 bases; junction bases outside the gene matches: 6. The CDR3 loop reads CASSRQGHFYEQYF. Here the CDR3 DNA reads TGTGCCAGCAGCCGACAGGGTCATTTCTACGAGCAGTACTTC. The full variable domain, rest sourced from reference TRBV14 and TRBJ2-7, is EAGVTQFPSHSVIEKGQTVTLRCDPISGHDNLYWYRRVMGKEIKFLLHFVKESKQDESGMPNNRFLAERTGGTYSTLKVQPAELEDSGVYFCASSRQGHFYEQYFGPGTRLTVT.

The chain couples TRBV5-1 to TRBJ2-3, with 10 bases aligning to TRBD2. Losses at the gene ends were 3 bases for V and 2 bases for J; bases not matched to a gene: 6. This CDR3 spans 16 amino acids. The germline CDR1 and CDR2 sequences are SGHRS and YFSETQ. CDR3 nucleotides: TGCGCCAGCAGCTCCGCAGCGGGGGGGACCACAGATACGCAGTATTTT. The encoded protein is CASSSAAGGTTDTQYF.

The rearrangement links TRBV11-2 to TRBJ1-1; 7 bases line up with TRBD1. CDR1 is SGHAT and CDR2 is FQNNGV in the germline V gene. This CDR3 has 12 residues. Losses at the gene ends were 5 bases for V and 11 bases for J; bases not matched to a gene: 8. The CDR3 reads CASSHRGGLAFF. In DNA form, the CDR3 reads TGTGCCAGCAGCCACAGGGGAGGTTTGGCTTTCTTT.

The CDR3 bases are TGCAGTGCTAGTTTGATCGCTAGCTCGAGGAACGAGCAGTACTTC. It encodes CSASLIASSRNEQYF. The chain employs TRBV20-1 and TRBJ2-7; the D gene is possibly TRBD2 (5 bases). Germline lookup yields CDR1 DFQATT and CDR2 SNEGSKA (reference sequence). The CDR3 covers 15 residues. The V gene lost 3 bases and the J gene lost 5 bases, with 20 bases spanning the gap.

The rearrangement uses TRBV27 and TRBJ1-6; 10 nucleotides align to TRBD1. Per germline, CDR1 MNHEY and CDR2 SMNVEV (reference sequence). This CDR3 region has 17 residues. Unmatched junction bases numbered 13, after V lost 5 bases and J lost 9 bases. This CDR3 reads CASSPPQGQGYPSPLHF. The CDR3 DNA sequence: TGTGCCAGCAGTCCGCCCCAGGGACAGGGGTATCCTTCACCCCTCCACTTT.

The chain couples TRBV7-2 to TRBJ2-2; possible D gene TRBD2, 7 bases. Germline V gives CDR1 SGHTA, CDR2 FQGNSA. CDR3 size: 16 residues. Trimming left V 0 bases short and J 4 bases short, with 12 bases between. CDR3: CASSLARGGGTGELFF. CDR3 DNA: TGTGCCAGCAGCTTAGCGCGCGGGGGCGGCACCGGGGAGCTGTTTTTT.